This T cell receptor beta chain originates from a study of response to subunit inactivated influenza vaccine. The CDR3 extends over 16 amino acids. Germline CDR1 and CDR2: SGHRS and YFSETQ. V lost 5 bases to trimming and J lost 2 bases; unmatched junction nucleotides: 9. One entry per CDR3 protein results from TCRdb running MiXCR on the RT-PCR reads. The sample records approximately 500,000 distinct CDR3 sequences, roughly a quarter being singletons. In addition, the sample was reused for a study of T cells expressing NK-cell markers. That work adds: Libraries used 5'RACE template switching adding universal primer site and UMIs. Also leading the CD3+CD56-NKG2C+ fraction in a handful of donors were these clonotypes.

The source is a man between 50 and 59 years old who received an inactivated influenza vaccine. The V and J genes are TRBV5-1 and TRBJ2-2; 7 bases are shared with TRBD2. The sequencing used CD4+ T cells sorted from PBMCs, collected roughly 12 days after vaccination. This CDR3 reads CASSSEGLSNTGELFF. The CDR3 coding sequence is TGCGCCAGCAGTTCTGAGGGACTATCTAACACCGGGGAGCTGTTTTTT.